Detailed here is one TCR beta chain. Antigen: not known. Other DNA sequences within the sample encode an identical CDR3. The PCR ran on 60 Vbeta and 13 Jbeta primers. The assay was immunoSEQ multiplex PCR, and TCRdb's table has in-frame clones only and misses some. Of 100,000 or so clones listed, 60% to 85% are singletons. The source of the sample is a study of cytomegalovirus exposure and HLA in healthy donors. The CDR3 is made up of 17 amino acids. The J segment lost 0 bases and the V segment lost 2 bases, leaving 6 bases of the junction unmatched. CDR1 is SGDLS and CDR2 is YYNGEE in the germline V gene. General observations from the study: TCR sequences were mostly rare, though some public TCRs occurred in many donors. V- and J-gene trimming of TCR beta was linked (in a later analysis) to a missense DCLRE1C variant.

The source of this sequence is a male donor in good health and CMV-seronegative. Sequenced input: PBMCs. The chain links TRBV9 to TRBJ2-3; TRBD2 aligns across 10 bases. Here the CDR3 reads CASSVETSGHSTDTQYF. The DNA for the CDR3 is TGTGCCAGCAGCGTGGAGACTAGCGGGCATAGCACAGATACGCAGTATTTT. The full variable domain, its missing parts supplied by reference TRBV9 and TRBJ2-3, is DSGVTQTPKHLITATGQRVTLRCSPRSGDLSVYWYQQSLDQGLQFLIQYYNGEERAKGNILERFSAQQFPDLHSELNLSSLELGDSALYFCASSVETSGHSTDTQYFGPGTRLTVL.